What follows are 30 T cell receptor beta chains derived from one specimen sequenced in a study of cytomegalovirus exposure and HLA in healthy donors. It was with 60 Vbeta and 13 Jbeta primers that the PCR ran. Sequencing used immunoSEQ multiplex PCR; TCRdb keeps in-frame clones, though not all of them. The sample yields 150,000 to 200,000 clones, roughly 79% seen once. Sequences were obtained from PBMCs. These receptors originate from a man in his fifties or sixties in good health and CMV-seropositive.

The chain's CDR3 is CATSTTRGRGNEKLFF. In nucleotides, the CDR3 is TGTGCCACCAGCACTACCCGGGGCAGGGGTAATGAAAAACTGTTTTTT. The chain is built from TRBV15 and TRBJ1-4; possibly TRBD1 for D (6 bases). Trimming stripped 4 bases from V and 4 bases from J, with 16 bases between. The CDR3 runs to 16 residues. Germline V lookup: CDR1 LNHNV, CDR2 YYDKDF (reference sequence).

The V call is TRBV5-1, the J call TRBJ2-6; 7 bases fit TRBD2. In germline, CDR1 is SGHRS, CDR2 YFSETQ. The length of the CDR3 is 18 residues. With V trimmed by 4 bases and J by 3 bases, 13 bases remained unmatched. CDR3 nucleotides: TGCGCCAGCAGCCCGCGGGACTACACGGTCAGTGGGGCCAACGTCCTGACTTTC. Its protein product is CASSPRDYTVSGANVLTF.

J is TRBJ1-3 and V is TRBV5-1, with 10 bases aligning to TRBD1. The ends lost 4 bases at V and 0 bases at J; junction bases unmatched: 10. Germline V gene lookup returns CDR1 SGHRS and CDR2 YFSETQ. This CDR3 has 18 residues. In DNA form, the CDR3 reads TGCGCCAGCAGCGAATCCGGGACAGGGGCCGGCTCTGGAAACACCATATATTTT. This sequence encodes CASSESGTGAGSGNTIYF.

This chain joins TRBV28 and TRBJ2-7, with 7 bases lining up with TRBD1. The CDR3 is made up of 14 amino acids. The V gene's germline CDR1 is MDHEN and CDR2 SYDVKM. J was trimmed by 0 bases and V by 11 bases; bases with no gene match: 10. CDR3 sequence: CAAGTASSSYEQYF. CDR3 DNA sequence: TGTGCCGCCGGGACAGCCTCGAGCTCCTACGAGCAGTACTTC. The full variable domain, completed using reference TRBV28 and TRBJ2-7, is DVKVTQSSRYLVKRTGEKVFLECVQDMDHENMFWYRQDPGLGLRLIYFSYDVKMKEKGDIPEGYSVSREKKERFSLILESASTNQTSMYLCAAGTASSSYEQYFGPGTRLTVT.

This chain joins TRBV5-5 and TRBJ1-2, with D maybe TRBD1 (5 bases). Trimming removed 0 bases at V and 1 base at J, with 16 bases between. The CDR3 totals 17 residues. Germline CDR1 reads SGHKS; CDR2 reads YYEKEE (reference sequence). CDR3 sequence (DNA): TGTGCCAGCAGCTTGGAGGGGAGGGGAAGGAATAACTATGGCTACACCTTC. This gives the protein CASSLEGRGRNNYGYTF.

The rearrangement uses TRBV14 and TRBJ1-6; TRBD1 agrees at 7 bases. The V gene end was trimmed by 4 bases and the J gene end by 6 bases; junction bases not matched to a gene: 6. The germline gives CDR1 SGHDN, CDR2 FVKESK. The CDR3 length is 15 residues. For the CDR3, the DNA is TGTGCCAGCAGCCTTTGGGGACAGCGTAATTCACCCCTCCACTTT. It translates to CASSLWGQRNSPLHF.

The rearrangement joins TRBV5-1 to TRBJ2-2; 13 nucleotides agree with TRBD2. Trimming at V came to 4 bases and at J to 4 bases, leaving 10 bases not matched to a gene. The CDR3 runs to 18 residues. The germline gives CDR1 SGHRS, CDR2 YFSETQ. CDR3 region: CASSPGLAGAPGTGELFF. The CDR3 region has the DNA TGCGCCAGCAGCCCAGGACTAGCGGGGGCCCCGGGCACCGGGGAGCTGTTTTTT.

The chain carries TRBV11-2 and TRBJ1-1; unclear D gene. The germline V and J ends were trimmed by 5 bases and 1 base, with 14 bases remaining between them. Germline V lookup: CDR1 SGHAT, CDR2 FQNNGV. The CDR3 runs to 15 residues. The CDR3 DNA is TGTGCCAGCAGCGCCCGACTTATTTCGAACACTGAAGCTTTCTTT. Translation: CASSARLISNTEAFF.

Points on this clone: Other DNA sequences in the sample encode the same CDR3. The rearrangement uses TRBV13 and TRBJ2-7; possibly TRBD1 for D (5 bases). The CDR3 runs 12 residues. CDR1 and CDR2 (germline): PRHDT, FYEKMQ (reference sequence). V was clipped by 2 bases and J by 5 bases, with 7 bases between them. CDR3 nucleotides: TGTGCCAGCAGCTTACAAGGGGACGAGCAGTACTTC. Protein sequence: CASSLQGDEQYF.

This sequence joins TRBV2 and TRBJ2-7, with 10 nucleotides matching TRBD2. This CDR3 has 15 amino acids. CDR1 is SNHLY, CDR2 FYNNEI, per germline. With 1 base clipped from V and 7 bases from J, the junction kept 7 bases outside the gene matches. CDR3 loop: CASSEGAGGPWEQYV. As DNA, the CDR3 is TGTGCCAGCAGTGAAGGAGCGGGGGGGCCCTGGGAGCAGTACGTC.

The chain recombines TRBV27 with TRBJ1-6; the D is unclear. V shed 2 bases and J shed 8 bases, with 10 bases lying between them. This CDR3 comprises 14 residues. The germline V gene encodes CDR1 MNHEY and CDR2 SMNVEV (reference sequence). The CDR3 protein is CASSLTGEDSPLHF. The CDR3, as DNA: TGTGCCAGCAGTTTAACTGGGGAGGATTCACCCCTCCACTTT.

The chain is built from TRBV5-8 and TRBJ1-1; D is possibly TRBD1 (5 bases). V shed 7 bases and J shed 4 bases, with 14 bases lying between them. CDR3 length equals 13 residues. The germline CDR1 and CDR2 sequences are SGHTS and YDEGEE. The CDR3 loop is CASRRGGSTEAFF. The CDR3 DNA is TGTGCCAGCCGCCGGGGGGGGTCCACTGAAGCTTTCTTT.

The sample holds a few counts of this clone. V usage is TRBV5-5 and J usage is TRBJ2-7; D gene unclear. V was trimmed by 5 bases and J by 3 bases, leaving 9 bases between them. The CDR3 is made up of 12 amino acids. The V gene's germline CDR1 is SGHKS and CDR2 YYEKEE (reference sequence). Written as DNA, the CDR3 is TGTGCCAGCAGTCCGGCCGACTACGAGCAGTACGTC. Amino acids: CASSPADYEQYV.

The chain couples TRBV14 to TRBJ2-2; no firm D call. The CDR3 spans 14 residues. Germline CDR1 and CDR2: SGHDN and FVKESK. The V and J ends lost 1 base and 6 bases respectively, with 9 bases between them. In DNA form, the CDR3 reads TGTGCCAGCAGCCAAGTCAGAAGATCCGGGGAGCTGTTTTTT. Its protein is CASSQVRRSGELFF.

The table lists this clone with a count of one. The V and J genes are TRBV2 and TRBJ1-5; TRBD1 agrees at 9 bases. Germline V gene data show CDR1 as SNHLY and CDR2 as FYNNEI. The J segment lost 4 bases and the V segment lost 6 bases, leaving 4 bases of the junction unmatched. This CDR3 has 14 residues. The CDR3: CASRAGQGNQPQHF. DNA for the CDR3: TGTGCCAGCAGAGCGGGACAGGGAAATCAGCCCCAGCATTTT.

This sequence joins TRBV18 and TRBJ2-7; D unclear. The ends were cut back, 3 bases at V and 6 bases at J, with 9 bases in the middle. This CDR3 is 12 amino acids long. Germline CDR1 is KGHSH and CDR2 is LQKENI. CDR3 in DNA: TGTGCCAGCTCACCCCAATTAGCCGAGCAGTACTTC. Translated, it gives CASSPQLAEQYF. Drawing the rest from reference TRBV18 and TRBJ2-7, the complete variable domain is NAGVMQNPRHLVRRRGQEARLRCSPMKGHSHVYWYRQLPEEGLKFMVYLQKENIIDESGMPKERFSAEFPKEGPSILRIQQVVRGDSAAYFCASSPQLAEQYFGPGTRLTVT.

The chain combines TRBV5-1 with TRBJ2-1; possible D gene TRBD2, 5 bases. Germline CDR1 reads SGHRS; CDR2 reads YFSETQ. V lost 4 bases to trimming and J lost 6 bases, with 14 bases between them. CDR3 length: 14 amino acids. CDR3: CASSLGENTNEQFF. CDR3 DNA sequence: TGCGCCAGCAGCCTGGGAGAGAATACCAATGAGCAGTTCTTC.

The chain combines TRBV4-1 with TRBJ1-1; weak D call: TRBD1 (6 bases). CDR3 length: 17 residues. Germline assignment: CDR1 MGHRA and CDR2 YSYEKL. Trimming removed 1 base at V and 5 bases at J, with 20 bases between. CDR3 coding DNA: TGCGCCAGCAGCCAAGGACTGGACAGAGTACTAAGTACTGAAGCTTTCTTT. Its translation is CASSQGLDRVLSTEAFF.

This chain joins TRBV6-1 and TRBJ2-2; the D gene is possibly TRBD2 (6 bases). V gave up 2 bases and J gave up 6 bases, with 13 bases separating them. The CDR3 spans 15 residues. CDR1 and CDR2 (germline): MNHNS, SASEGT. The CDR3 DNA reads TGTGCCAGCAGTGAAATGGGAGGAATCCCCGGGGAGCTGTTTTTT. Its translation is CASSEMGGIPGELFF.

In this sample, this clone turned up a few times. The chain combines TRBV11-3 with TRBJ1-1; TRBD1 might be the D (5 bases). The CDR3 totals 13 residues. The ends were cut back, 5 bases at V and 1 base at J, with 8 bases in the middle. Looked up from germline, CDR1 is SGHNT and CDR2 is YENEEA. The DNA for the CDR3 is TGTGCCAGCAGCACAGGCACGAACACTGAAGCTTTCTTT. It specifies CASSTGTNTEAFF.

V gene TRBV6-5 combines with J gene TRBJ2-7; the match to TRBD1 covers 8 bases. The junction had 4 bases not matched to a gene; V was cut back by 2 bases and J by 7 bases. The CDR3 sequence is 13 residues long. The germline V gene encodes CDR1 MNHEY and CDR2 SVGAGI. The CDR3 DNA follows: TGTGCCAGCAGTTACGGTACAGGGGGAGAGCAGTACTTC. It encodes CASSYGTGGEQYF.

The CDR3 sequence: CASSPDRANTGELFF. The CDR3 DNA follows: TGTGCCAGCAGTCCGGACAGGGCCAACACCGGGGAGCTGTTTTTT. The V gene is TRBV6-5, the J gene TRBJ2-2; 8 bases match TRBD1. Germline V CDR1 and CDR2: MNHEY, SVGAGI. CDR3 length equals 15 residues. With V trimmed by 5 bases and J by 2 bases, 4 bases remained unmatched.

The V call is TRBV6-6, the J call TRBJ2-2, with no clear D. The CDR3 has 13 residues. V shed 0 bases and J shed 7 bases, with 6 bases lying between them. Germline V gene sequence: CDR1 MNHNY, CDR2 SVGAGI (reference sequence). The CDR3 sequence: CASSYSSGGELFF. In DNA form, the CDR3 reads TGTGCCAGCAGTTACTCTTCCGGCGGGGAGCTGTTTTTT.

The chain couples TRBV19 to TRBJ1-5; maybe TRBD1 (5 bases). CDR1 is LNHDA and CDR2 is SQIVND in the germline V gene (reference sequence). Trimming shortened V by 9 bases and J by 0 bases, and 12 bases separated the two germline ends. This CDR3 has 14 residues. The CDR3 DNA follows: TGTGCCAGCCGCCGGGGGGATAGCAATCAGCCCCAGCATTTT. It specifies CASRRGDSNQPQHF.

The chain links TRBV6-1 to TRBJ2-1; 11 bases are a match to TRBD2. Germline V gene data show CDR1 as MNHNS and CDR2 as SASEGT. The CDR3 is 14 residues long. V gave up 6 bases and J gave up 9 bases; unmatched junction bases: 7. In DNA, the CDR3 is TGTGCCAGCAGGGATATAGCGGGGGGGACTGAGCAGTTCTTC. It encodes CASRDIAGGTEQFF.

The genes are TRBV28 and TRBJ2-1, with D possibly matching TRBD1 (7 bases). With 6 bases removed from V and 8 bases from J, the gap between germline ends came to 23 bases. The CDR3 is 16 amino acids. Germline V lookup: CDR1 MDHEN, CDR2 SYDVKM. DNA of the CDR3: TGTGCCAGCAGCCCCAATGAGGCAGGGGGGTTCTATGAGCAGTTCTTC. It yields the protein CASSPNEAGGFYEQFF.

This rearrangement joins TRBV5-1 to TRBJ2-2; a possible D gene is TRBD1 (7 bases). This CDR3 has 14 amino acids. The germline CDR1 and CDR2 sequences are SGHRS and YFSETQ. The germline V and J ends were trimmed by 5 bases and 4 bases, with 12 bases remaining between them. The CDR3 DNA reads TGCGCCAGCAGGGAGGGGGCCGCCACCGGGGAGCTGTTTTTT. Its translation: CASREGAATGELFF. Based on the CDR3 plus reference TRBV5-1 and TRBJ2-2, the full variable domain is KAGVTQTPRYLIKTRGQQVTLSCSPISGHRSVSWYQQTPGQGLQFLFEYFSETQRNKGNFPGRFSGRQFSNSRSEMNVSTLELGDSALYLCASREGAATGELFFGEGSRLTVL.

The J gene is TRBJ2-4, the V gene TRBV2; TRBD2 aligns across 13 bases. V gave up 7 bases and J gave up 2 bases; unmatched junction bases: 14. Germline V gives CDR1 SNHLY, CDR2 FYNNEI. The CDR3 spans 19 residues. The CDR3 is CASTPGGGLAGIPKNIQYF. The CDR3 nucleotides read TGTGCCAGCACCCCTGGTGGGGGACTAGCGGGGATCCCCAAAAACATTCAGTACTTC. Full variable domain (rest looked up from reference TRBV2 and TRBJ2-4): EPEVTQTPSHQVTQMGQEVILRCVPISNHLYFYWYRQILGQKVEFLVSFYNNEISEKSEIFDDQFSVERPDGSNFTLKIRSTKLEDSAMYFCASTPGGGLAGIPKNIQYFGAGTRLSVL.

The V and J genes are TRBV5-1 and TRBJ1-4; D possibly corresponds to TRBD1 (6 bases). The CDR3 has 16 amino acids. Germline CDR1 is SGHRS and CDR2 is YFSETQ. With 4 bases removed from V and 7 bases from J, the gap between germline ends came to 20 bases. The CDR3 protein is CASSTGYQGPGEKLFF. As DNA, the CDR3 is TGCGCCAGCAGCACCGGCTATCAGGGGCCGGGTGAAAAACTGTTTTTT. The entire variable domain, with the rest obtained from reference TRBV5-1 and TRBJ1-4, is as follows: KAGVTQTPRYLIKTRGQQVTLSCSPISGHRSVSWYQQTPGQGLQFLFEYFSETQRNKGNFPGRFSGRQFSNSRSEMNVSTLELGDSALYLCASSTGYQGPGEKLFFGSGTQLSVL.

V is TRBV25-1 and J is TRBJ2-1; D may be TRBD2 (6 bases). The CDR3 length is 15 residues. Germline V gives CDR1 MGHDK, CDR2 SYGVNS. V was trimmed by 3 bases and J by 0 bases, leaving 9 bases between them. DNA of the CDR3: TGTGCCAGCAGTGAGGGGGGAGGCTCCTACAATGAGCAGTTCTTC. As protein: CASSEGGGSYNEQFF. Using reference TRBV25-1 and TRBJ2-1 for the parts outside the CDR3, the full variable domain is EADIYQTPRYLVIGTGKKITLECSQTMGHDKMYWYQQDPGMELHLIHYSYGVNSTEKGDLSSESTVSRIRTEHFPLTLESARPSHTSQYLCASSEGGGSYNEQFFGPGTRLTVL.